Here is one T cell receptor beta chain with its context. Its target is unknown. This PCR relied on a set of 60 Vbeta primers and 13 Jbeta primers. Assay: immunoSEQ multiplex PCR; the TCRdb copy retains only in-frame clones and omits some. The sample carries under 100,000 clones, under 90% recorded once. The data are from a study of cytomegalovirus exposure and HLA in healthy donors. The overall study: Researchers previously reported finding roughly 120 million unique TCR beta sequences from around 200 million T cells.

This CDR3 has 14 amino acids. CDR1 and CDR2 (germline): MDHEN, SYDVKM. V gave up 5 bases and J gave up 5 bases; unmatched junction bases: 6. Study results and caveats: The study found most TCR sequences rare, yet found some public TCRs in many donors. Relative to equally common others, HLA-associated TCR beta chains showed greater clonal expansion in a later analysis.

The sequence was collected from a woman aged 65 to 85 in good health and CMV-seropositive. The chain links TRBV28 to TRBJ1-5; 7 bases fit TRBD1. The sequenced sample consisted of PBMCs. Here the CDR3 reads CASSPETGYQPQHF. The DNA for the CDR3 is TGTGCCAGCAGTCCAGAGACAGGGTATCAGCCCCAGCATTTT.